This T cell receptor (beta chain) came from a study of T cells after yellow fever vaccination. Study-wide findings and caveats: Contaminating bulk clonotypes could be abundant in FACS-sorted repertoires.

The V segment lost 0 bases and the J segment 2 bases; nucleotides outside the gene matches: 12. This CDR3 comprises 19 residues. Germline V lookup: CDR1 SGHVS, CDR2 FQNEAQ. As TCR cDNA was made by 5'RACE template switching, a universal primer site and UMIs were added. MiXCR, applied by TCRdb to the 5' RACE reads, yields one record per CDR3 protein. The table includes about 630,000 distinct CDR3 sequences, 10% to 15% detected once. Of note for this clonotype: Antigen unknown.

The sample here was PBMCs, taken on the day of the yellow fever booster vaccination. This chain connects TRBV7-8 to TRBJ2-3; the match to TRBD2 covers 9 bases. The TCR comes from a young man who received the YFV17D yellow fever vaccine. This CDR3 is CASSLARARGGRATDTQYF. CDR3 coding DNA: TGTGCCAGCAGCTTAGCCAGGGCAAGGGGCGGGAGGGCCACAGATACGCAGTATTTT.